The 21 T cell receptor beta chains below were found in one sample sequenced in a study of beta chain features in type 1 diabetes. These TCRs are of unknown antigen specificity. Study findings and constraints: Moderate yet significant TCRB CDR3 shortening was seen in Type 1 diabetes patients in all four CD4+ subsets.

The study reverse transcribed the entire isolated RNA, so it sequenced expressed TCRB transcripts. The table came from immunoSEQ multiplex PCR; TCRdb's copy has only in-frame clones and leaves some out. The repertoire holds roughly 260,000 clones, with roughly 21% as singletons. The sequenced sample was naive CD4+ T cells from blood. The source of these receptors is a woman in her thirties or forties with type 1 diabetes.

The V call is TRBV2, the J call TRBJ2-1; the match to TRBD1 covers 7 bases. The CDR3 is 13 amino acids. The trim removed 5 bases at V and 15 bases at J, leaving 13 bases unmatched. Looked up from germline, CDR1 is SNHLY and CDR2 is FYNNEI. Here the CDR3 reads CASSPDFSAGGFF. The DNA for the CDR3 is TGTGCCAGCAGTCCGGACTTTTCTGCAGGGGGGTTCTTC. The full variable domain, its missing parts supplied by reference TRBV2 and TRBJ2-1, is EPEVTQTPSHQVTQMGQEVILRCVPISNHLYFYWYRQILGQKVEFLVSFYNNEISEKSEIFDDQFSVERPDGSNFTLKIRSTKLEDSAMYFCASSPDFSAGGFFGPGTRLTVL.

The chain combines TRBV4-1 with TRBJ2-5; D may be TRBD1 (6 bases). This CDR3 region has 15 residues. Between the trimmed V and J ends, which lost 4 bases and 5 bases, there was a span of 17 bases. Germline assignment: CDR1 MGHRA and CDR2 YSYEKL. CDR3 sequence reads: CASSPNSGAGETQYF. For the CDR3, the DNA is TGCGCCAGCAGCCCCAATTCAGGGGCTGGGGAGACCCAGTACTTC.

CDR3: CASRPTGGSGNTIYF. The CDR3 region has the DNA TGTGCCAGCAGACCTACAGGGGGCTCTGGAAACACCATATATTTT. V gene TRBV14 combines with J gene TRBJ1-3; 8 nucleotides agree with TRBD1. This CDR3 is built from 15 residues. The ends lost 6 bases at V and 0 bases at J; junction bases unmatched: 4. CDR1 and CDR2 (germline): SGHDN, FVKESK.

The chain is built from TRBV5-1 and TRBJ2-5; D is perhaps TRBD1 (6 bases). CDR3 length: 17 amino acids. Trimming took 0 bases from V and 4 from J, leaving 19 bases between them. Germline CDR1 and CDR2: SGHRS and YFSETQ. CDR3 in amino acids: CASSLGDGPGVGETQYF. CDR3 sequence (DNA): TGCGCCAGCAGCTTGGGGGATGGACCAGGGGTTGGAGAGACCCAGTACTTC.

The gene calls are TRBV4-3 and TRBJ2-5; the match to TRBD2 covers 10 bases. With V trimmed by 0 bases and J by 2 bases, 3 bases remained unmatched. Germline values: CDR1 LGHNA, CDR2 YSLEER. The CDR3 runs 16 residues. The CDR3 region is CASSQDRTSGQETQYF. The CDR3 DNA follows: TGCGCCAGCAGCCAAGATCGGACTAGCGGTCAAGAGACCCAGTACTTC.

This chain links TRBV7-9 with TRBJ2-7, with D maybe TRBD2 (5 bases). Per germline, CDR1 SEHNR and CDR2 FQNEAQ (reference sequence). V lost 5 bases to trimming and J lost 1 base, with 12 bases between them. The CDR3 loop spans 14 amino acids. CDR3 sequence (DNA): TGTGCCAGCAGCCGAAGGGAGACTTCCTACGAGCAGTACTTC. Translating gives CASSRRETSYEQYF.

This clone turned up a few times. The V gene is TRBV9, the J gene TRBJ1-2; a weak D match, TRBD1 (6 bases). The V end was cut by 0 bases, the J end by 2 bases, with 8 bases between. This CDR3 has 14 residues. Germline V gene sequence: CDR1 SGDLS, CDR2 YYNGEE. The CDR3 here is CASSVAGGNYGYTF. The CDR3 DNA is TGTGCCAGCAGCGTAGCTGGGGGCAACTATGGCTACACCTTC.

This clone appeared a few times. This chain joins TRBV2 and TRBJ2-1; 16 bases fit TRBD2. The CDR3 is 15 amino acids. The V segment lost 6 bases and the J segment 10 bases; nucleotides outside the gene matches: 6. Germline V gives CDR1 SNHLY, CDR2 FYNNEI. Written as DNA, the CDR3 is TGTGCCAGCAGGGGGACTAGCGGGAGGGCCAGCGAGCAGTTCTTC. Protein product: CASRGTSGRASEQFF.

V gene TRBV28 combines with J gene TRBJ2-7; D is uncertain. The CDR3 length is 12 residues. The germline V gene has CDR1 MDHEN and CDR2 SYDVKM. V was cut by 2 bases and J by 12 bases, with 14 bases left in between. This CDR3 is CASSLQQVRLYF. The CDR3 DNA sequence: TGTGCCAGCAGTTTACAGCAGGTTCGTCTGTACTTC.

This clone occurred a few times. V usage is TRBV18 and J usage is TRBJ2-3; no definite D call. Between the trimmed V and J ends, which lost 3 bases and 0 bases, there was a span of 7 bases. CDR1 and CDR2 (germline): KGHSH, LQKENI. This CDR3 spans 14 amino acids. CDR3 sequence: CASSPYSSTDTQYF. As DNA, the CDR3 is TGTGCCAGCTCACCCTACTCTAGCACAGATACGCAGTATTTT. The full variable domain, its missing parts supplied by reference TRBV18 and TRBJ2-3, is NAGVMQNPRHLVRRRGQEARLRCSPMKGHSHVYWYRQLPEEGLKFMVYLQKENIIDESGMPKERFSAEFPKEGPSILRIQQVVRGDSAAYFCASSPYSSTDTQYFGPGTRLTVL.

The CDR3 sequence is CASSAGGSGEQFF. For the CDR3, the DNA is TGTGCCTCCTCGGCGGGAGGCTCGGGTGAGCAGTTCTTC. This chain links TRBV30 with TRBJ2-1; 8 bases fit TRBD2. V shed 7 bases, J shed 9 bases, and the junction held 11 bases outside the gene matches. Germline assignment: CDR1 GTSNPN and CDR2 SVGIG (reference sequence). The CDR3 has 13 residues.

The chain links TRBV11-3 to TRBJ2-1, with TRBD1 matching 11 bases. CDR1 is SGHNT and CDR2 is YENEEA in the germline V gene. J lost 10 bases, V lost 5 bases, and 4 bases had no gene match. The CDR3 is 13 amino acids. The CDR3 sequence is CASSPGQGGEQFF. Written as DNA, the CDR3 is TGTGCCAGCAGCCCGGGACAGGGGGGAGAGCAGTTCTTC.

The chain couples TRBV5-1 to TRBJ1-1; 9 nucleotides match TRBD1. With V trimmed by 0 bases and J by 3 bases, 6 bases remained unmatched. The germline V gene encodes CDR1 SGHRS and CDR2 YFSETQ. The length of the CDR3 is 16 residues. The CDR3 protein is CASSLGQGERDTEAFF. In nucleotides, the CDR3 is TGCGCCAGCAGCTTGGGACAGGGGGAGCGAGACACTGAAGCTTTCTTT. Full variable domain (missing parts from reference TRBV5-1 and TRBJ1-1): KAGVTQTPRYLIKTRGQQVTLSCSPISGHRSVSWYQQTPGQGLQFLFEYFSETQRNKGNFPGRFSGRQFSNSRSEMNVSTLELGDSALYLCASSLGQGERDTEAFFGQGTRLTVV.

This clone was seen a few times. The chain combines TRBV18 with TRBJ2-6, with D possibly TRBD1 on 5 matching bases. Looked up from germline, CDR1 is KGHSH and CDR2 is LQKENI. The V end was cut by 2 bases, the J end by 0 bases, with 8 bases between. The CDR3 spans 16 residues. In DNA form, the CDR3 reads TGTGCCAGCTCACCAATACAGGTCTCTGGGGCCAACGTCCTGACTTTC. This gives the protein CASSPIQVSGANVLTF.

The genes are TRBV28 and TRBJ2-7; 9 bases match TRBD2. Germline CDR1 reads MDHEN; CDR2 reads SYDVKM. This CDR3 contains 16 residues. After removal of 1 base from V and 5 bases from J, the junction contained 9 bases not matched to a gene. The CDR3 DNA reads TGTGCCAGCAGTTTATTCTCCGCTAGCGGGGACGACGAGCAGTACTTC. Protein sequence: CASSLFSASGDDEQYF. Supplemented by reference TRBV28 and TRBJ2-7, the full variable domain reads DVKVTQSSRYLVKRTGEKVFLECVQDMDHENMFWYRQDPGLGLRLIYFSYDVKMKEKGDIPEGYSVSREKKERFSLILESASTNQTSMYLCASSLFSASGDDEQYFGPGTRLTVT.

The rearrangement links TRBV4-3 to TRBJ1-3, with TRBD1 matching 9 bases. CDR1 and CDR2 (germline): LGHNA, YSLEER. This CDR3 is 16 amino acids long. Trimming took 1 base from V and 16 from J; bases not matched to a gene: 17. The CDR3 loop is CASSQGGSDRGLPRYF. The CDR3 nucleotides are TGCGCCAGCAGCCAAGGAGGTTCGGACAGGGGCCTTCCAAGGTATTTT.

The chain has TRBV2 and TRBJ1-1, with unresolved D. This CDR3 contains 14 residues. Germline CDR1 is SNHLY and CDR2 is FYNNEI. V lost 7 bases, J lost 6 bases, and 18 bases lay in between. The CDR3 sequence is CASNILTRVAEAFF. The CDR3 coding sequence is TGTGCCAGCAATATCCTTACACGGGTCGCTGAAGCTTTCTTT.

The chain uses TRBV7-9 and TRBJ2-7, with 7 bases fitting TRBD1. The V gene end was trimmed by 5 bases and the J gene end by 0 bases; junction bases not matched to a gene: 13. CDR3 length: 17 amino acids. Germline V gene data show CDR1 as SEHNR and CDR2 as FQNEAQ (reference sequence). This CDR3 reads CASSLYLGQESSYEQYF. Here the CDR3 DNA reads TGTGCCAGCAGCCTTTATCTCGGACAGGAGAGCTCCTACGAGCAGTACTTC.

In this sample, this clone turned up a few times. The CDR3 loop is CASSGGQGAGANVLTF. Written as DNA, the CDR3 is TGTGCCAGCAGCGGCGGACAGGGGGCTGGGGCCAACGTCCTGACTTTC. The chain links TRBV5-4 to TRBJ2-6; TRBD1 matches 10 bases. CDR3 length: 16 amino acids. CDR1 and CDR2 (germline): SGHNT, YYREEE (reference sequence). V lost 4 bases, J lost 2 bases, and 3 bases stayed unmatched.

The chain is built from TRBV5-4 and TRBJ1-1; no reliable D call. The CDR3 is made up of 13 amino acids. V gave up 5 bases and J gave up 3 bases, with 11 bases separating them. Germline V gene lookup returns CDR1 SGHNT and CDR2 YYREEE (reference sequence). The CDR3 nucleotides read TGTGCCAGCAGTCACACTAGTTACACTGAAGCTTTCTTT. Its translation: CASSHTSYTEAFF.

The CDR3 region is CASSNNEQFF. In nucleotides, the CDR3 is TGTGCCAGCAGTAATAATGAGCAGTTCTTC. This chain connects TRBV7-8 to TRBJ2-1; D is unclear. With 6 bases removed from V and 7 bases from J, the gap between germline ends came to 4 bases. Germline V gives CDR1 SGHVS, CDR2 FQNEAQ. This CDR3 region has 10 residues.